A selection of T cell receptor beta chains follows, all from one sample in a study of blood T cells in healthy people across ages. Using its own MiXCR run on the 5' RACE reads, TCRdb lists one record per CDR3 protein. The sample lists 380,000 or so distinct CDR3 sequences, 50% to 60% occurring once. Sequenced input: blood. These receptor sequences come from a man aged 55-75 years in good health. Each CDR3 is given with its conserved first and last residue. The D gene is left open where the match is weak. The size field is filled for only some rows; it gives once, few, many or a size class.

abundance,j_gene,len,d_gene,v_gene,CDR3nt,CDR3aa
NA,TRBJ2-4,15,TRBD2,TRBV14,TGTGCCAGCAGCACCCTAGCGGGGGCCAAAAACATTCAGTACTTC,CASSTLAGAKNIQYF
NA,TRBJ2-1,17,TRBD2,TRBV20-1,TGCAGTGCTAGAGATCCGGCGGGCGGGGGGTCGGGGTGTGAGCAGTTCTTC,CSARDPAGGGSGCEQFF
NA,TRBJ2-4,16,NA,TRBV7-2,TGTGCCAGCAGCTTAGAGGGCTACCGGGTCAAAAACATTCAGTACTTC,CASSLEGYRVKNIQYF
few,TRBJ2-7,17,NA,TRBV24-1,TGTGCCACCGAGGGCAGGGACAATCTTTCGAGCTCCTACGAGCAGTACTTC,CATEGRDNLSSSYEQYF
NA,TRBJ2-1,17,TRBD2,TRBV7-8,TGTGCCAGCAGCTTATCTCCCAGCGGGGTAGCCTACAATGAGCAGTTCTTC,CASSLSPSGVAYNEQFF
many,TRBJ2-1,12,TRBD1,TRBV29-1,TGCAGCGTTCGGGGACAGGGCAATGAGCAGTTCTTC,CSVRGQGNEQFF
NA,TRBJ2-3,17,TRBD1,TRBV27,TGTGCCAGCAGCTTCTTACCCCGGGACAGGGGCACAGATACGCAGTATTTT,CASSFLPRDRGTDTQYF
few,TRBJ2-3,15,NA,TRBV7-9,TGTGCCAGCAGCTTAGCCCAGGGAAGCACAGATACGCAGTATTTT,CASSLAQGSTDTQYF
NA,TRBJ2-3,14,TRBD2,TRBV4-2,TGTGCCAGCAGCCAAGAAGCGGGAAGAGATACGCAGTATTTT,CASSQEAGRDTQYF
NA,TRBJ2-1,16,TRBD2,TRBV12-3/TRBV12-4,TGTGCCAGCAGTCGGACTAGCGAGCAAGTCTACAATGAGCAGTTCTTC,CASSRTSEQVYNEQFF
NA,TRBJ1-1,15,TRBD1,TRBV6-5,TGTGCCAGCAGTTACTCTCCCCGGACAGGCGCTGAAGCTTTCTTT,CASSYSPRTGAEAFF